Presented here are 14 T cell receptor beta chains from one specimen sequenced in a study of cytomegalovirus exposure and HLA in healthy donors. The PCR had 60 Vbeta and 13 Jbeta primers. The table came from immunoSEQ multiplex PCR; TCRdb's copy has only in-frame clones and leaves some out. The repertoire consists of 95,000 to 150,000 clones, with 50% to 65% occurring once and the leading ten covering approximately 9.1%. The source material was PBMCs. These receptors were collected from a man in his forties in good health and CMV-seropositive.

This chain connects TRBV9 to TRBJ1-1; 7 nucleotides align to TRBD1. Trimming cost V 0 bases and J 7 bases; bases outside gene matches: 9. Germline values: CDR1 SGDLS, CDR2 YYNGEE. The length of the CDR3 is 15 residues. CDR3 nucleotide sequence: TGTGCCAGCAGCGTAGTTCCAGGGGGACAGAGTGAAGCTTTCTTT. Its translation is CASSVVPGGQSEAFF.

Worth noting for this clone: This same CDR3 is encoded by further DNA sequences in the sample. The chain carries TRBV27 and TRBJ2-7, with D perhaps TRBD2 (5 bases). Germline V gene sequence: CDR1 MNHEY, CDR2 SMNVEV (reference sequence). The CDR3 loop spans 12 amino acids. V shed 6 bases and J shed 1 base, with 7 bases lying between them. The CDR3 nucleotides read TGTGCCAGCAGCGGAGGTTCCTACGAGCAGTACTTC. Translation: CASSGGSYEQYF.

The rearrangement joins TRBV25-1 to TRBJ2-5; unclear D gene. Germline values: CDR1 MGHDK, CDR2 SYGVNS. The CDR3 extends over 17 amino acids. Trimming took off 4 bases at V and 1 base at J, with 19 bases between the two ends. CDR3 sequence reads: CASSGWSASAAQETQYF. The CDR3, as DNA: TGTGCCAGCAGTGGTTGGAGTGCTAGTGCCGCCCAAGAGACCCAGTACTTC.

The chain recombines TRBV9 with TRBJ2-7, with 8 bases fitting TRBD2. Germline-derived CDR1 and CDR2 are SGDLS and YYNGEE. The trim removed 0 bases at V and 2 bases at J, leaving 4 bases unmatched. CDR3 length: 15 amino acids. CDR3 DNA sequence: TGTGCCAGCAGCGTAGGGGGTAGCGGGGCCTACGAGCAGTACTTC. It encodes CASSVGGSGAYEQYF.

V and J are TRBV30 and TRBJ1-4; TRBD1 is a possible D gene (6 bases). The CDR3 has 13 amino acids. Germline CDR1 and CDR2: GTSNPN and SVGIG (reference sequence). Trimming shortened V by 2 bases and J by 7 bases, and 11 bases separated the two germline ends. CDR3 loop: CAWSFRGREKLFF. Written as DNA, the CDR3 is TGTGCCTGGAGTTTCAGGGGTCGTGAAAAACTGTTTTTT.

The chain combines TRBV7-9 with TRBJ1-1; 9 nucleotides line up with TRBD1. Trimming removed 4 bases from V and 5 bases from J; junction bases left unmatched: 8. The CDR3 runs 15 residues. The V gene's germline CDR1 is SEHNR and CDR2 FQNEAQ (reference sequence). The CDR3 region has the DNA TGTGCCAGCAGCTCTCCGGGACAGGGTGGGACTGAAGCTTTCTTT. This translates into CASSSPGQGGTEAFF.

The CDR3 spells CASSVGGLSPLHF. The CDR3 DNA reads as TGTGCCAGCAGCGTAGGGGGCCTTTCACCCCTCCACTTT. The chain has TRBV9 and TRBJ1-6; D is perhaps TRBD1 (5 bases). Germline V gives CDR1 SGDLS, CDR2 YYNGEE. This CDR3 region has 13 residues. Trimming removed 0 bases at V and 9 bases at J, with 7 bases between.

V usage is TRBV7-3 and J usage is TRBJ2-1; D unresolved. This CDR3 region has 12 residues. Germline V gives CDR1 SGHTA, CDR2 FQGTGA. The ends were cut back, 4 bases at V and 4 bases at J, with 5 bases in the middle. For the CDR3, the DNA is TGTGCCAGCAGCTCGGAGTACAATGAGCAGTTCTTC. Protein sequence: CASSSEYNEQFF.

This chain uses TRBV21-1 with TRBJ1-1; the table assigns TRBD1, which was not confirmed against the DNA. TRBV21-1 is a known pseudogene. There are 14 residues in the CDR3. The CDR3 loop reads CASSKNRLNTEAFF. DNA for the CDR3: TGTGCCAGCAGCAAAAACAGGTTGAACACTGAAGCTTTCTTT.

This chain connects TRBV9 to TRBJ2-5; 11 bases match TRBD2. The V segment lost 3 bases and the J segment 1 base; nucleotides outside the gene matches: 2. The CDR3 covers 15 residues. Per germline, CDR1 SGDLS and CDR2 YYNGEE. This CDR3 is CASSASGGPQETQYF. CDR3 sequence (DNA): TGTGCCAGCAGCGCTAGCGGGGGGCCCCAAGAGACCCAGTACTTC.

J is TRBJ1-3 and V is TRBV6-5, with 7 bases aligning to TRBD1. Germline V gene lookup returns CDR1 MNHEY and CDR2 SVGAGI. This CDR3 has 15 amino acids. Trimming took 8 bases from V and 0 from J; bases not matched to a gene: 7. CDR3 in amino acids: CASQRGLSSGNTIYF. The CDR3 coding sequence is TGTGCCAGCCAAAGGGGGCTTAGCTCTGGAAACACCATATATTTT.

This clone was seen only a few times. CDR3 in DNA: TGTGCCAGCTCACTCCTCAGGGGGACCGGGGAGCTGTTTTTT. Translation: CASSLLRGTGELFF. The V gene is TRBV18, the J gene TRBJ2-2; 7 bases line up with TRBD1. CDR1 KGHSH and CDR2 LQKENI come from the germline V gene. Trimming at V came to 4 bases and at J to 5 bases, leaving 4 bases not matched to a gene. The CDR3 extends over 14 amino acids.

The chain has TRBV27 and TRBJ2-1, with 8 bases matching TRBD2. Germline V gene lookup returns CDR1 MNHEY and CDR2 SMNVEV (reference sequence). Germline trimming cut 10 bases from V and 6 bases from J; bases unmatched to any gene: 20. The CDR3 sequence is 17 residues long. CDR3 region: CATPPGLEGTLSNEQFF. CDR3 in DNA: TGTGCCACCCCGCCGGGACTAGAGGGTACCCTCTCCAATGAGCAGTTCTTC.

This chain joins TRBV6-5 and TRBJ2-7; a weak D match, TRBD2 (6 bases). From germline, CDR1 is MNHEY and CDR2 SVGAGI. This CDR3 spans 15 amino acids. Trimming took 6 bases from V and 0 from J, leaving 15 bases between them. CDR3: CASRVPGVSSYEQYF. In DNA form, the CDR3 reads TGTGCCAGCAGGGTCCCGGGGGTCAGCTCCTACGAGCAGTACTTC.